This T cell receptor beta chain was identified during a study of OX40 agonist ivuxolimab in advanced cancers. Study details: Three patients got partial responses; one had hepatocellular carcinoma and two had cutaneous melanoma.

Study-wide points: Fewer expanded clones were found on average in CD4+ than in CD8+ T cells.

Looked up from germline, CDR1 is SGHVS and CDR2 is FQNEAQ. Trimming stripped 5 bases from V and 2 bases from J, with 13 bases between. CDR3 length equals 14 residues. This table comes from immunoSEQ multiplex PCR, and its TCRdb copy is limited to in-frame clones, with some not included. The sample has about 68,000 clones, about 79% seen once. In regard to this clone: As yet, its antigen is unknown.

The sequence was collected from an adult with an advanced solid tumor such as melanoma, head and neck, liver or kidney cancer. This specimen was CD4+ or CD8+ T cells sorted from blood, taken in a trial of the OX40 agonist ivuxolimab. The chain links TRBV7-8 to TRBJ2-7; D is ambiguous. This chain's CDR3 is CASSEPGLTYEQYF. The CDR3 DNA reads TGTGCCAGCAGCGAACCGGGTCTGACCTACGAGCAGTACTTC.